Listed here is a single TCR beta chain. These data originate in a study of STAT5B mutations in CD4+ large granular lymphocyte leukemia. TCRdb's copy holds only in-frame clones and misses some; the assay was immunoSEQ multiplex PCR. This sample has about 5,000 clones, with under 85% found just once. V shed 9 bases and J shed 0 bases, with 9 bases lying between them. The CDR3 is made up of 13 amino acids. Germline CDR1 is SGDLS and CDR2 is YYNGEE. Depending on availability, patient cells were bead-separated fractions or unselected PBMC. The J gene is TRBJ2-2, the V gene TRBV9; no clear D. This sequence originates from an elderly man with CD4+ T-cell large granular lymphocyte leukemia. Input material: PBMCs. CDR3 residues: CATQAPNTGELFF. In DNA, the CDR3 is TGTGCCACCCAAGCTCCGAACACCGGGGAGCTGTTTTTT.